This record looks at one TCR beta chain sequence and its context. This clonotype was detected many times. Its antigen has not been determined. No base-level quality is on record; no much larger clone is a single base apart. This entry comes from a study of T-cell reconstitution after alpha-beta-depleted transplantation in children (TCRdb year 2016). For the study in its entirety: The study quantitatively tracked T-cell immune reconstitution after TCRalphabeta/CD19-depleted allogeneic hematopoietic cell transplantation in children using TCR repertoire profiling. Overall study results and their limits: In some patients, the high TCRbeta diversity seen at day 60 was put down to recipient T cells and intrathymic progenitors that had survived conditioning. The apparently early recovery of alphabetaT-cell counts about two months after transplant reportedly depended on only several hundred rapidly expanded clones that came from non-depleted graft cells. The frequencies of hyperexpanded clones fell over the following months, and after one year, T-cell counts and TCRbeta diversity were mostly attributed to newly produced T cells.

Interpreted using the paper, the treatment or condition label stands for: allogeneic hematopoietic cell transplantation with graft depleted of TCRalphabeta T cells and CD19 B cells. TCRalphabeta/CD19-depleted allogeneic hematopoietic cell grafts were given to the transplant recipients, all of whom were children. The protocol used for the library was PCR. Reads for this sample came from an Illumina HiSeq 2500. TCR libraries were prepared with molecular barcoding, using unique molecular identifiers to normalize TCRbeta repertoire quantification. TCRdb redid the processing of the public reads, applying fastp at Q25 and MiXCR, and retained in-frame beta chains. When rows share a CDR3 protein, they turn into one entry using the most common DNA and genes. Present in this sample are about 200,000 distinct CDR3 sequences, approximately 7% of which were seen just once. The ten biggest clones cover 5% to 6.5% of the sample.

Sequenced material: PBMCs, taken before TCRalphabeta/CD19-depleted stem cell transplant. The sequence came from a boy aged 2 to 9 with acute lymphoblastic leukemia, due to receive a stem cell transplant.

The nucleotide sequence reads as follows: TGCAGCTTGAACAGGGGAGAGACCCAGTACTTC. Its amino acids are CSLNRGETQYF. In this chain, TRBV29-1 is recombined with TRBJ2-5; TRBD1 matches 7 bases in the middle. Ends trimmed: V by 8 bases, J by 4 bases; bases unmatched to a gene: 4. Including cysteine and phenylalanine, the CDR3 has 11 amino acids. CDR3 DNA only is kept here, 33 bases in frame from base 1. For CDR1 and CDR2, the germline V gene lists SQVTM and ANQGSEA. Reference TRBV29-1 and TRBJ2-5 genes cover what lies past the CDR3, so the full variable domain is SAVISQKPSRDICQRGTSLTIQCQVDSQVTMMFWYRQQPGQSLTLIATANQGSEATYESGFVIDKFPISRPNLTFSTLTVSNMSPEDSSIYLCSLNRGETQYFGPGTRLLVL.